These 21 T cell receptor beta chains were all obtained from the same sample, sequenced in a study of shared clonotypes between healthy human individuals (dated by TCRdb to 2018 to 2021). Libraries were constructed by the immunoSEQ multiplex PCR assay. Here the immuneACCESS table is served through TCRdb, limited to in-frame sequences with V and J called. Missing clones are a known gap in these copies; in checked studies unresolved V genes cover under half, and the rest lacks a known reason. In this sample the table shows around 430,000 clones, roughly 77% of which occur a single time. The ten largest clones represent around 13% of the sample. The sequencing sample was made of PBMCs. These receptors originate from a woman aged 40-49 years in good health. Some clones in this sample may be carry-over from other donors' samples.

This chain uses TRBV6-6 with TRBJ2-7; no clear D gene. The CDR3 consists of 13 residues. Germline V gene lookup returns CDR1 MNHNY and CDR2 SVGAGI (reference sequence). Trimming left V 0 bases short and J 3 bases short, with 6 bases between. CDR3 nucleotide sequence: TGTGCCAGCAGTTACTCGAGCTACTACGAGCAGTACTTC. It is translated as CASSYSSYYEQYF.

The chain is built from TRBV6-6 and TRBJ2-1, with TRBD2 identical over 11 bases. With V trimmed by 6 bases and J by 6 bases, 7 bases remained unmatched. This CDR3 region has 15 residues. Germline V gene data show CDR1 as MNHNY and CDR2 as SVGAGI (reference sequence). CDR3 in amino acids: CASRKLAGVVNEQFF. In DNA form, the CDR3 reads TGTGCCAGCAGAAAACTAGCGGGAGTAGTCAATGAGCAGTTCTTC.

The rearrangement joins TRBV21-1 to TRBJ2-5. TRBV21-1 is assigned pseudogene status. The CDR3 totals 15 residues. CDR3 sequence reads: CASSSRKWVQETQYF. For the CDR3, the DNA is TGTGCCAGCAGCAGCCGAAAGTGGGTCCAAGAGACCCAGTACTTC.

The V gene is TRBV5-1, the J gene TRBJ2-7, with D uncertain. With 0 bases removed from V and 3 bases from J, the gap between germline ends came to 7 bases. The CDR3 loop spans 13 amino acids. Germline CDR1 and CDR2: SGHRS and YFSETQ. The CDR3 here is CASSLDQFYEQYF. The CDR3 DNA reads as TGCGCCAGCAGCTTGGATCAATTCTACGAGCAGTACTTC. The full variable domain, with the rest looked up from reference TRBV5-1 and TRBJ2-7, is KAGVTQTPRYLIKTRGQQVTLSCSPISGHRSVSWYQQTPGQGLQFLFEYFSETQRNKGNFPGRFSGRQFSNSRSEMNVSTLELGDSALYLCASSLDQFYEQYFGPGTRLTVT.

The J gene is TRBJ2-7, the V gene TRBV30; D gene unclear. CDR3 size: 14 residues. Germline assignment: CDR1 GTSNPN and CDR2 SVGIG (reference sequence). Trimming cost V 2 bases and J 0 bases, with 11 bases left between them. CDR3 protein: CAWSPGYFSYEQYF. As DNA, the CDR3 is TGTGCCTGGAGTCCCGGGTACTTCTCCTACGAGCAGTACTTC.

The chain couples TRBV16 to TRBJ2-7; 12 nucleotides agree with TRBD2. The CDR3 is 17 residues long. The J segment lost 1 base and the V segment lost 4 bases, leaving 8 bases of the junction unmatched. CDR1 KGHSY and CDR2 FQNENV come from the germline V gene. As DNA, the CDR3 is TGTGCCAGCAGCCGCATTCTAGCGGGAGGGAATTCCTACGAGCAGTACTTC. It yields the protein CASSRILAGGNSYEQYF.

The chain is built from TRBV5-5 and TRBJ1-1; D remains unclear. The CDR3 length is 14 residues. CDR1 and CDR2 from the germline V gene are SGHKS and YYEKEE (reference sequence). Trimming left V 0 bases short and J 1 base short, with 7 bases between. CDR3 in DNA: TGTGCCAGCAGCTTGGAGGGAGAGAACACTGAAGCTTTCTTT. It is translated as CASSLEGENTEAFF.

The chain has TRBV30 and TRBJ2-4, with D unresolved. CDR3 length: 12 amino acids. Looked up from germline, CDR1 is GTSNPN and CDR2 is SVGIG (reference sequence). V gave up 0 bases and J gave up 11 bases, with 11 bases separating them. CDR3 nucleotides: TGTGCCTGGAGTGTACTGCAGCGCTTTCAGTACTTC. This gives the protein CAWSVLQRFQYF.

Worth noting for this clone: Additional DNA sequences in this sample encode the identical CDR3. The rearrangement joins TRBV7-2 to TRBJ2-7; the match to TRBD2 covers 7 bases. The CDR3 extends over 15 amino acids. Germline CDR1 reads SGHTA; CDR2 reads FQGNSA. V gave up 1 base and J gave up 0 bases; unmatched junction bases: 3. The CDR3 DNA follows: TGTGCCAGCAGCTTAGTATTAGCGGGCTCCTACGAGCAGTACTTC. Its translation: CASSLVLAGSYEQYF. Full variable domain (missing parts from reference TRBV7-2 and TRBJ2-7): GAGVSQSPSNKVTEKGKDVELRCDPISGHTALYWYRQSLGQGLEFLIYFQGNSAPDKSGLPSDRFSAERTGGSVSTLTIQRTQQEDSAVYLCASSLVLAGSYEQYFGPGTRLTVT.

V and J are TRBV28 and TRBJ1-5; 8 bases match TRBD1. The trim removed 5 bases at V and 6 bases at J, leaving 6 bases unmatched. CDR3 length equals 14 residues. Germline loops: CDR1 MDHEN, CDR2 SYDVKM. CDR3 sequence: CASSGGQASQPQHF. CDR3 bases: TGTGCCAGCAGTGGGGGACAGGCCAGTCAGCCCCAGCATTTT.

This clone appeared many times. The V and J genes are TRBV5-1 and TRBJ2-1; 7 positions agree with TRBD1. Germline CDR1 is SGHRS and CDR2 is YFSETQ. The CDR3 length is 14 residues. V was clipped by 4 bases and J by 5 bases; unmatched bases: 6. This CDR3 reads CASSPDRADNEQFF. Written as DNA, the CDR3 is TGCGCCAGCAGCCCAGACAGGGCCGACAATGAGCAGTTCTTC.

On this clone: Other nucleotide sequences from this sample produce the same CDR3. This sequence joins TRBV28 and TRBJ1-5; D remains unclear. This CDR3 is 16 amino acids long. Trimming took 7 bases from V and 1 from J, leaving 17 bases between them. The germline gives CDR1 MDHEN, CDR2 SYDVKM. This CDR3 is CASTSGGITSNQPQHF. The CDR3 DNA reads as TGTGCCAGCACTTCGGGCGGTATAACCAGCAATCAGCCCCAGCATTTT.

The chain joins TRBV5-8 to TRBJ2-1, with TRBD2 matching 11 bases. CDR1 is SGHTS and CDR2 is YDEGEE in the germline V gene. The CDR3 covers 17 residues. J lost 0 bases, V lost 2 bases, and 4 bases had no gene match. CDR3 sequence reads: CASSFLSGRASYNEQFF. As DNA, the CDR3 is TGTGCCAGCAGCTTCCTTAGCGGGAGGGCCTCCTACAATGAGCAGTTCTTC.

The V and J genes are TRBV5-1 and TRBJ2-1; D is possibly TRBD1 (5 bases). The V end was cut by 2 bases, the J end by 8 bases, with 11 bases between. Germline-derived CDR1 and CDR2 are SGHRS and YFSETQ. The CDR3 totals 13 residues. The DNA of the CDR3 is TGCGCCAGCAGCTTTAGGGGTCTTGATGAGCAGTTCTTC. Amino acids: CASSFRGLDEQFF.

J is TRBJ2-1 and V is TRBV2; 13 positions match TRBD2. The CDR3 totals 14 residues. Germline CDR1 is SNHLY and CDR2 is FYNNEI. V shed 6 bases and J 7 bases; nucleotides not matched to a gene: 3. CDR3 coding DNA: TGTGCCAGCAGGCGGACTAGCGGGAGTAATGAGCAGTTCTTC. Protein product: CASRRTSGSNEQFF.

V is TRBV10-3 and J is TRBJ2-1; the D gene could be TRBD1 or TRBD2 (6 bases each). With 3 bases removed from V and 2 bases from J, the gap between germline ends came to 14 bases. Germline values: CDR1 ENHRY, CDR2 SYGVKD. The length of the CDR3 is 16 residues. CDR3: CAISEGGLVPYNEQFF. In DNA form, the CDR3 reads TGTGCCATCAGTGAAGGGGGGCTAGTTCCCTACAATGAGCAGTTCTTC.

J is TRBJ1-2 and V is TRBV19; D remains ambiguous. The length of the CDR3 is 16 residues. Germline CDR1 and CDR2: LNHDA and SQIVND (reference sequence). The germline V and J ends were trimmed by 4 bases and 3 bases, with 18 bases remaining between them. In nucleotides, the CDR3 is TGTGCCAGTAGTAGCCGGGTGAGGGCGAAGTACTATGGCTACACCTTC. Translation gives CASSSRVRAKYYGYTF. Complete variable domain (other parts from reference TRBV19 and TRBJ1-2): DGGITQSPKYLFRKEGQNVTLSCEQNLNHDAMYWYRQDPGQGLRLIYYSQIVNDFQKGDIAEGYSVSREKKESFPLTVTSAQKNPTAFYLCASSSRVRAKYYGYTFGSGTRLTVV.

The rearrangement joins TRBV10-3 to TRBJ2-7; D call uncertain. CDR1 and CDR2 (germline): ENHRY, SYGVKD. This CDR3 spans 13 amino acids. With 6 bases removed from V and 3 bases from J, the gap between germline ends came to 12 bases. The CDR3 DNA is TGTGCCATCAGAGGTTCCTCAAACTACGAGCAGTACTTC. Amino acids: CAIRGSSNYEQYF.

This chain joins TRBV4-1 and TRBJ2-5; D possibly corresponds to TRBD2 (5 bases). CDR1 and CDR2 from the germline V gene are MGHRA and YSYEKL. The V and J ends lost 1 base and 2 bases respectively, with 8 bases between them. The CDR3 covers 14 residues. This chain's CDR3 is CASSQVERQETQYF. In nucleotides, the CDR3 is TGCGCCAGCAGCCAAGTAGAGCGGCAAGAGACCCAGTACTTC.

J is TRBJ1-5 and V is TRBV19; possibly TRBD1 for D (5 bases). The CDR3 length is 16 residues. Germline V gene data show CDR1 as LNHDA and CDR2 as SQIVND (reference sequence). Trimming removed 6 bases at V and 0 bases at J, with 15 bases between. The CDR3 is CASRARQTYSNQPQHF. CDR3 bases: TGTGCCAGTAGGGCTCGACAGACTTATAGCAATCAGCCCCAGCATTTT.

The V call is TRBV7-3, the J call TRBJ2-2, with D tentatively TRBD2 (6 bases). Trimming left V 2 bases short and J 5 bases short, with 12 bases between. CDR3 size: 15 residues. The germline CDR1 and CDR2 sequences are SGHTA and FQGTGA. This CDR3 is CASSLGASATGELFF. The CDR3 DNA reads TGTGCCAGCAGCTTAGGGGCTAGCGCGACCGGGGAGCTGTTTTTT.